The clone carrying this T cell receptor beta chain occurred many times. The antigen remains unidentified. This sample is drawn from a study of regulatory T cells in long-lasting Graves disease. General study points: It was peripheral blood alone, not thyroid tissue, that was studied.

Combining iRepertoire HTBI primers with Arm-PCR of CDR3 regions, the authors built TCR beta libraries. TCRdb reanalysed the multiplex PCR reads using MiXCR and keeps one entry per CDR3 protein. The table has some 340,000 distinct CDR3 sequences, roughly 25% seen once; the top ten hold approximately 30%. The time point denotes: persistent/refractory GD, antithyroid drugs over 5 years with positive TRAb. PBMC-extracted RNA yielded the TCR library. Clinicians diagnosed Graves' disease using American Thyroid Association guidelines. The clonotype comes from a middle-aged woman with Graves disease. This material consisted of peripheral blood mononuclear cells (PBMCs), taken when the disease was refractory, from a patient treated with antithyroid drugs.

As DNA, the CDR3 is TGTGCCAGCAGTGAAGGGGGACAGGGGGCAGACGAGCAGTACTTC. Protein sequence: CASSEGGQGADEQYF. The V call is TRBV6-1, the J call TRBJ2-7, with 12 bases matching TRBD1. Trimming at V came to 1 base and at J to 5 bases, leaving 3 bases not matched to a gene. Per germline, CDR1 MNHNS and CDR2 SASEGT. The CDR3 extends over 15 amino acids.